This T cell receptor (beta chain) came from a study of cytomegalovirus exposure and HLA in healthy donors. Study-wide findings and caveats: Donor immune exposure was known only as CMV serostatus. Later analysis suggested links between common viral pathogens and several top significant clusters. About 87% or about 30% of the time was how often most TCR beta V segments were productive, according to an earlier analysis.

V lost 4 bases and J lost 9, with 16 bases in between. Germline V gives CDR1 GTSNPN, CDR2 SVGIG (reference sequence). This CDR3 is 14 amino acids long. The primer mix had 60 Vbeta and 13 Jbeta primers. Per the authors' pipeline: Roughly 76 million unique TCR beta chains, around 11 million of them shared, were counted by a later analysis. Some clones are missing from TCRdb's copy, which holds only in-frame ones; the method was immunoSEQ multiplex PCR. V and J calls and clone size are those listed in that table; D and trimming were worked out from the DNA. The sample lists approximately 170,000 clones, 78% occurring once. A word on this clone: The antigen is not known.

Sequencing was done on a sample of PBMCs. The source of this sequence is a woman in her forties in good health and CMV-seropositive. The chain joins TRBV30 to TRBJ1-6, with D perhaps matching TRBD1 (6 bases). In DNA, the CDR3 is TGTGCCTGGACAATGGGACACTCGGGTTCACCCCTCCACTTT. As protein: CAWTMGHSGSPLHF. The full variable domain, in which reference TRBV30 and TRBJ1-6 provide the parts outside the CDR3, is SQTIHQWPATLVQPVGSPLSLECTVEGTSNPNLYWYRQAAGRGLQLLFYSVGIGQISSEVPQNLSASRPQDRQFILSSKKLLLSDSGFYLCAWTMGHSGSPLHFGNGTRLTVT.